Reported below is one TCR beta chain. The V end lost 6 bases, the J end lost 5 bases, and 16 bases lay between the germline ends. CDR1 is MNHEY and CDR2 is SVGAGI in the germline V gene. The CDR3 has 14 residues. Documented time point: patch test 1, 2 weeks after DPC sensitization. Sample treatment: therapeutic diphenylcyclopropenone sensitization with weekly scalp DPC. The data were taken from a study of human T cells and chemical hapten exposure. As handled by the study authors: Samples contained a median of about 100,000 TCRs, with a range of roughly 23,224 to 700,000. TCRdb recomputed calls from the RACE reads with MiXCR, one row per CDR3 protein. None of the V and J calls come from the authors' own analysis; TCRdb made them. The table includes just under 350,000 distinct CDR3 sequences, under 9% detected once.

The V call is TRBV6-5, the J call TRBJ1-1, with D possibly TRBD1 on 5 matching bases. The sample in question was whole blood, obtained in connection with sensitization to the hapten diphenylcyclopropenone (DPC). The receptor's source is a woman under 30 with alopecia areata. Some clones in this sample may be carry-over from other donors' samples. In DNA, the CDR3 is TGTGCCAGCAGGGCGTTCGGGGCGGAAACTGAAGCTTTCTTT. Translation gives CASRAFGAETEAFF.